This T cell receptor (beta chain) was identified during a study of T cell responses to AZD1222 COVID-19 vaccine. For the study at large: Second doses that came at about 4 or about 12 weeks were put together. Notes on the study in general: Donors were mostly white British, more females; clonal diversity possibly underestimated. Spike was spanned by vaccine-associated CD4 TCRs, which were dominant at 160-218 and 743-854. Only a handful of people who got AZD1222 tested seropositive at baseline.

Regarding this clone: Its target is unknown.

Germline-derived CDR1 and CDR2 are LNHNV and YYDKDF (reference sequence). The CDR3 totals 15 residues. Trimming removed 1 base at V and 1 base at J, with 11 bases between. Profiled with immunoSEQ multiplex PCR; TCRdb holds only in-frame clones, not every one. Altogether around 97,000 clones are present, 88% being singletons, with the ten largest covering around 20%. The chain couples TRBV15 to TRBJ2-7, with D perhaps matching TRBD2 (6 bases). The clonotype comes from an adult in good health. The specimen comprised peripheral blood, sampled on day 0 of AZD1222 vaccination. The CDR3 DNA sequence: TGTGCCACCAGCAGAGTCCCCGGGACTTCCTACGAGCAGTACTTC. Its translation: CATSRVPGTSYEQYF.